The 13 T cell receptor beta chains below come from one sample, sequenced in a study of blood T cell repertoires in COVID-19. TCRdb's copy holds only in-frame clones and misses some; the assay was immunoSEQ multiplex PCR. The sample carries 60,000 to 70,000 clones, around 87% recorded once. Specimen: peripheral blood. The origin of the receptors is a middle-aged man with COVID-19, enrolled during active disease.

The chain joins TRBV28 to TRBJ2-1; D is unresolved. The length of the CDR3 is 14 residues. Looked up from germline, CDR1 is MDHEN and CDR2 is SYDVKM. Trimming removed 4 bases from V and 8 bases from J, with 15 bases in between. The CDR3 DNA reads as TGTGCCAGCAGTTCACATCTCAGGATCGATGAGCAGTTCTTC. It encodes CASSSHLRIDEQFF.

This chain joins TRBV4-2 and TRBJ2-1; 9 bases are a match to TRBD2. Germline CDR1 LGHNA, CDR2 YNFKEQ. After removal of 0 bases from V and 9 bases from J, the junction contained 9 bases not matched to a gene. CDR3 length: 16 amino acids. CDR3 loop: CASSQDLRGGLGEQFF. As DNA, the CDR3 is TGTGCCAGCAGCCAAGATCTGCGGGGGGGCCTAGGTGAGCAGTTCTTC.

The chain is built from TRBV6-1 and TRBJ1-5, with D unclear. Looked up from germline, CDR1 is MNHNS and CDR2 is SASEGT. V was pared by 2 bases and J by 2 bases, with 16 bases between. The CDR3 contains 17 residues. This CDR3 reads CASSEWPQEGGNQPQHF. CDR3 DNA sequence: TGTGCCAGCAGTGAATGGCCGCAAGAAGGAGGCAATCAGCCCCAGCATTTT.

The rearrangement joins TRBV4-2 to TRBJ1-1; TRBD1 matches at 9 bases. Trimming cost V 0 bases and J 2 bases; bases outside gene matches: 7. Germline V lookup: CDR1 LGHNA, CDR2 YNFKEQ. This CDR3 contains 17 residues. The CDR3 sequence is CASSQDNRDRVNTEAFF. As DNA, the CDR3 is TGTGCCAGCAGCCAAGATAACAGGGACAGGGTTAACACTGAAGCTTTCTTT.

The chain combines TRBV12-3 or TRBV12-4 with TRBJ2-7; a weak D match, TRBD1 (5 bases). The CDR3 length is 13 residues. Trimming shortened V by 2 bases and J by 5 bases, and 10 bases separated the two germline ends. The CDR3 bases are TGTGCCAGCAGTTTAAGGGGAATTGACGAGCAGTACTTC. Translation gives CASSLRGIDEQYF.

The gene calls are TRBV6-4 and TRBJ1-2; possibly TRBD1 for D (5 bases). The germline CDR1 and CDR2 sequences are MRHNA and SNTAGT. With 2 bases removed from V and 6 bases from J, the gap between germline ends came to 10 bases. The CDR3 consists of 13 residues. The CDR3 DNA reads as TGTGCCAGCAGTGACAGCCGGGGGAATGGCTACACCTTC. Amino acid sequence: CASSDSRGNGYTF.

The chain carries TRBV6-5 and TRBJ2-2; D gene unclear. Germline CDR1 reads MNHEY; CDR2 reads SVGAGI. Trimming cost V 4 bases and J 6 bases, with 6 bases left between them. This CDR3 contains 12 residues. CDR3: CASSFRAGELFF. The CDR3, as DNA: TGTGCCAGCAGTTTTAGAGCCGGGGAGCTGTTTTTT.

This chain links TRBV4-2 with TRBJ2-1, with 12 positions matching TRBD2. The CDR3 runs 16 residues. Per the germline V gene, CDR1 is LGHNA and CDR2 is YNFKEQ. J gave up 5 bases and V 4 bases, and 6 bases lay outside the gene matches. CDR3 in DNA: TGTGCCAGCAGCCTCTTCTCTAGCGGGGGGGACAATGAGCAGTTCTTC. Encoded protein: CASSLFSSGGDNEQFF.

This clone was seen once. This chain connects TRBV24-1 to TRBJ2-7, with TRBD2 as a possible D gene (5 bases). In germline, CDR1 is KGHDR, CDR2 SFDVKD. CDR3 size: 18 residues. Trimming removed 1 base at V and 2 bases at J, with 20 bases between. For the CDR3, the DNA is TGTGCCACCAGTGATTTAAGGCGAGGGCTGGCGGTGGCCTACGAGCAGTACTTC. Encoded protein: CATSDLRRGLAVAYEQYF.

The rearrangement links TRBV5-1 to TRBJ2-1; possibly TRBD2 for D (5 bases). CDR3 length: 15 residues. Per germline, CDR1 SGHRS and CDR2 YFSETQ. The V end was cut by 0 bases, the J end by 8 bases, with 15 bases between. The CDR3 spells CASSLAEDSTHEQFF. The CDR3 DNA reads TGCGCCAGCAGCTTGGCCGAGGACTCTACTCATGAGCAGTTCTTC.

The rearrangement links TRBV10-1 to TRBJ2-3, with 8 bases lining up with TRBD1. Trimming took 3 bases from V and 0 from J; bases not matched to a gene: 2. Germline loops: CDR1 WNHNN, CDR2 SYGVQD (reference sequence). The length of the CDR3 is 15 residues. In DNA, the CDR3 is TGCGCCAGCAGTGACCAGGGGGCTAGCACAGATACGCAGTATTTT. Translating gives CASSDQGASTDTQYF.

V usage is TRBV2 and J usage is TRBJ2-5, with D perhaps matching TRBD2 (6 bases). Germline V lookup: CDR1 SNHLY, CDR2 FYNNEI. The CDR3 covers 14 residues. Trimming shortened V by 1 base and J by 5 bases, and 11 bases separated the two germline ends. The CDR3: CASSEGRGDETQYF. Here the CDR3 DNA reads TGTGCCAGCAGTGAAGGGAGGGGAGACGAGACCCAGTACTTC. Combining the CDR3 with reference TRBV2 and TRBJ2-5 gives the whole variable domain EPEVTQTPSHQVTQMGQEVILRCVPISNHLYFYWYRQILGQKVEFLVSFYNNEISEKSEIFDDQFSVERPDGSNFTLKIRSTKLEDSAMYFCASSEGRGDETQYFGPGTRLLVL.

The CDR3 sequence is CALSETGDNSPLHF. The CDR3 DNA reads TGTGCTCTCTCGGAGACAGGGGATAATTCACCCCTCCACTTT. The V call is TRBV30, the J call TRBJ1-6; 8 positions agree with TRBD1. Looked up from germline, CDR1 is GTSNPN and CDR2 is SVGIG (reference sequence). The CDR3 is 14 amino acids.